Following are 16 T cell receptor beta chains from one sample sequenced in a study of cytomegalovirus exposure and HLA in healthy donors (dated by TCRdb to the late 2010s). The receptor library was made with the immunoSEQ multiplex PCR assay. Sourced from immuneACCESS, this table was stored by TCRdb with only in-frame sequences that have V and J called. A share of the clones is absent; for the studies checked, an unresolved V gene accounts for under half, and the remainder has no known explanation. The sample table contains around 150,000 clones; only one count was recorded for less than 90% of them. Of the sample, approximately 10% is held by the ten largest clones. Sample: PBMCs. These receptors all come from a young man in good health and CMV-seropositive.

This rearrangement joins TRBV5-1 to TRBJ2-5; D remains unclear. Trimming pared 3 bases from V and 0 bases from J, leaving 6 bases between. In germline, CDR1 is SGHRS, CDR2 YFSETQ. The CDR3 length is 13 residues. The CDR3 DNA reads TGCGCCAGCAGCTACGGGTACCAAGAGACCCAGTACTTC. Protein product: CASSYGYQETQYF.

The rearrangement joins TRBV10-3 to TRBJ2-1, with 7 bases fitting TRBD2. The CDR3 consists of 18 residues. With 5 bases clipped from V and 0 bases from J, the junction kept 13 bases outside the gene matches. The germline gives CDR1 ENHRY, CDR2 SYGVKD. CDR3 DNA sequence: TGTGCCATCAGTCCCAGAGGGACTACCTTAAACTCCTACAATGAGCAGTTCTTC. Translating gives CAISPRGTTLNSYNEQFF.

The chain carries TRBV5-6 and TRBJ1-4, with D hard to call. V lost 3 bases to trimming and J lost 4 bases, with 10 bases between them. The CDR3 is 14 amino acids. The germline V gene has CDR1 SGHDT and CDR2 YYEEEE. CDR3 sequence reads: CASSSTLGNEKLFF. The CDR3 region has the DNA TGTGCCAGCAGCTCGACTCTGGGTAATGAAAAACTGTTTTTT.

The J gene is TRBJ2-5, the V gene TRBV2, with TRBD2 matching over 12 bases. Germline CDR1 and CDR2: SNHLY and FYNNEI. This CDR3 region has 15 residues. V dropped 4 bases and J dropped 4; count of bases not matched to a gene: 4. For the CDR3, the DNA is TGTGCCAGCAGTGTGCTAGCGGGGGGGCGAGAGACCCAGTACTTC. Protein sequence: CASSVLAGGRETQYF.

The chain links TRBV28 to TRBJ2-1; TRBD2 matches 12 bases. V lost 4 bases to trimming and J lost 7 bases; unmatched junction nucleotides: 8. The CDR3 runs 16 residues. The V gene's germline CDR1 is MDHEN and CDR2 SYDVKM. CDR3 nucleotide sequence: TGTGCCAGCAGTTGGCTAGCGGGGGGGTCTGGGAATGAGCAGTTCTTC. Translation gives CASSWLAGGSGNEQFF.

The table lists this clone with a few counts. The V and J genes are TRBV13 and TRBJ1-2; D uncertain. V lost 3 bases, J lost 3 bases, and 5 bases lay in between. Germline assignment: CDR1 PRHDT and CDR2 FYEKMQ (reference sequence). The CDR3 contains 12 residues. This chain's CDR3 is CASSFGDYGYTF. DNA for the CDR3: TGTGCCAGCAGCTTCGGGGACTATGGCTACACCTTC.

The rearrangement joins TRBV5-6 to TRBJ1-1; 7 bases fit TRBD1. Trimming at V came to 3 bases and at J to 1 base, leaving 3 bases not matched to a gene. This CDR3 region has 14 residues. In germline, CDR1 is SGHDT, CDR2 YYEEEE. CDR3 protein: CASSWGQRNTEAFF. CDR3 sequence (DNA): TGTGCCAGCAGCTGGGGACAGAGGAACACTGAAGCTTTCTTT.

V usage is TRBV14 and J usage is TRBJ1-5; D ambiguous. Trimming cost V 2 bases and J 6 bases, with 5 bases left between them. This CDR3 region has 12 residues. CDR1 is SGHDN and CDR2 is FVKESK in the germline V gene. The CDR3 DNA is TGTGCCAGCAGCCAATCGAGTCAGCCCCAGCATTTT. It translates to CASSQSSQPQHF.

V and J are TRBV19 and TRBJ2-2; 7 bases are a match to TRBD2. The CDR3 totals 15 residues. The V gene's germline CDR1 is LNHDA and CDR2 SQIVND (reference sequence). V gave up 1 base and J gave up 4 bases; unmatched junction bases: 3. CDR3 nucleotides: TGTGCCAGTAGTATAGGCAGGGAGGGCACCGGGGAGCTGTTTTTT. This gives the protein CASSIGREGTGELFF.

This clone appeared once. The chain recombines TRBV15 with TRBJ2-7; 14 bases agree with TRBD2. V gave up 0 bases and J gave up 4 bases; unmatched junction bases: 5. The CDR3 runs to 17 residues. Germline CDR1 and CDR2: LNHNV and YYDKDF (reference sequence). CDR3 sequence reads: CATSREEGLAGAYEQYF. The CDR3 DNA follows: TGTGCCACCAGCAGAGAAGAGGGACTAGCGGGAGCTTACGAGCAGTACTTC.

This sequence joins TRBV2 and TRBJ2-3, with TRBD2 matching 8 bases. This CDR3 comprises 16 residues. Germline trimming cut 2 bases from V and 2 bases from J; bases unmatched to any gene: 6. The germline V gene has CDR1 SNHLY and CDR2 FYNNEI. CDR3 nucleotides: TGTGCCAGCAGTGAATCGGCGGGGGGTTCCACAGATACGCAGTATTTT. Encoded protein: CASSESAGGSTDTQYF.

The V gene is TRBV29-1, the J gene TRBJ1-1; D uncertain. V was shortened by 2 bases and J by 5 bases, with 12 bases between the two germline ends. The CDR3 is 13 residues long. CDR1 and CDR2 (germline): SQVTM, ANQGSEA. CDR3 residues: CSVERRTGTEAFF. DNA of the CDR3: TGCAGCGTTGAAAGGAGAACGGGGACTGAAGCTTTCTTT.

The V call is TRBV14, the J call TRBJ2-1, with D unresolved. The V end was cut by 5 bases, the J end by 10 bases, with 9 bases between. The CDR3 consists of 11 residues. Germline V gene lookup returns CDR1 SGHDN and CDR2 FVKESK. The CDR3 spells CASSYSLEQFF. The CDR3 region has the DNA TGTGCCAGCAGCTACTCACTAGAGCAGTTCTTC.

CDR3 sequence reads: CASSPSLREKLFF. The CDR3 bases are TGTGCCAGCAGCCCGAGTTTACGGGAAAAACTGTTTTTT. The genes are TRBV11-2 and TRBJ1-4; no clear D. CDR1 is SGHAT, CDR2 FQNNGV, per germline. V was trimmed by 5 bases and J by 8 bases, leaving 12 bases between them. The CDR3 runs to 13 residues.

This clone was seen only a few times. The sample has other DNA sequences that encode this CDR3 too. The rearrangement links TRBV5-1 to TRBJ2-1; D might be TRBD2 (6 bases). CDR3 size: 15 residues. The V gene lost 2 bases and the J gene lost 2 bases, with 11 bases spanning the gap. Germline assignment: CDR1 SGHRS and CDR2 YFSETQ. The CDR3 loop is CASSFDGGTYNEQFF. As DNA, the CDR3 is TGCGCCAGCAGCTTTGACGGAGGGACCTACAATGAGCAGTTCTTC.

This rearrangement joins TRBV27 to TRBJ2-3; D uncertain. The CDR3 contains 12 residues. Trimming cost V 6 bases and J 8 bases, with 12 bases left between them. Germline V gene data show CDR1 as MNHEY and CDR2 as SMNVEV (reference sequence). As DNA, the CDR3 is TGTGCCAGCAGCCCGGAGCGTGGTACGCAGTATTTT. Residues: CASSPERGTQYF.